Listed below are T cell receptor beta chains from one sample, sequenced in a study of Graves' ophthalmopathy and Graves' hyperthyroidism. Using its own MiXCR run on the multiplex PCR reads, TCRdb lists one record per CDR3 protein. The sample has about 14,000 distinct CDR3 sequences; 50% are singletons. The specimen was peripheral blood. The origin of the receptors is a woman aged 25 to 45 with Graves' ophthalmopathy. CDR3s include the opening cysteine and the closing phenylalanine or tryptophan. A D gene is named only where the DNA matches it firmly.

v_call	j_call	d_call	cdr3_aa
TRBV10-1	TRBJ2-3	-	CASSGFRGAITVTQYF
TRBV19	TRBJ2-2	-	CASSPTQWGGTGELFF
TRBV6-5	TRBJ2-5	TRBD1	CASRTGGIVETQYF
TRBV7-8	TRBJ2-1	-	CASSLDSSYNEQFF
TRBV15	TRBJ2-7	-	CATSSLTGFEQYF
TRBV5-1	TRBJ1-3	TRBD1	CASSPGQGMLNTIYF
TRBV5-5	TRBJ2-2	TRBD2	CASSLRGLAGNTGELFF
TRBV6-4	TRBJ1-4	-	CASRRGMDEKLFF
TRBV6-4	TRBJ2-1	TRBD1	CASSYLRQGDEQFF
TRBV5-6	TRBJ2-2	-	CASTRLRQNTGELFF
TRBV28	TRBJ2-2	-	CASANYAEELFF
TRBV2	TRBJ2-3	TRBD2	CATTSGSITDTQYF
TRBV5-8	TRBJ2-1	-	CASSQNQGLTDSYNEQFF
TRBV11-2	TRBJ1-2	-	CASSFPSHIQLLYGYTF
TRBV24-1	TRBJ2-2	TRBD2	CATSGLAGVSTGELFF
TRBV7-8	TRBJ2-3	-	CASSQGELKTSTDTQYF
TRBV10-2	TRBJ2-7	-	CASASGGPYEQYF
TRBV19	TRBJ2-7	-	CASSWDTSPYEQYF
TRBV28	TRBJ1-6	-	CAGGQIHSPLHF
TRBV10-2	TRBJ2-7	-	CASSESGSRAYEQYF
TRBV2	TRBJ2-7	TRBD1	CASSAAGGYEQYF
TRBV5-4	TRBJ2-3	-	CASSLPLSSDTQYF
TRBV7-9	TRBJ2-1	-	CASSSRSYNEQFF
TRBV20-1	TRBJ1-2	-	CSARKGLGRANYGYTF
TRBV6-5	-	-	CASSGGLETQFF
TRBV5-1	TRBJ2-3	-	CASSLVPGAIDTQYF
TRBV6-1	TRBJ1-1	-	CASSDGTVNTEAFF
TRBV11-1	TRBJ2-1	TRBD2	CASSLWGTSGSHEQFF
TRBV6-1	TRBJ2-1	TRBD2	CASPAGDYNEQFF
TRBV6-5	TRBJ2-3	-	CASRLLVDTDTQYF
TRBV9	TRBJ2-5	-	CASSVDLETQYF
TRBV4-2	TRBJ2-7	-	CASSPLVGSYEQYF
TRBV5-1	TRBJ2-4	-	CASSLEGSSTNGDIQYF
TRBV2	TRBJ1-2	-	CASSEKRASGYTF
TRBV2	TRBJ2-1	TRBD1	CASREPGQGFDEQFF
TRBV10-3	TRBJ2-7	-	CAAGGLARGEQYF
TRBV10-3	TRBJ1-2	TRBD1	CAIALRPGTDGYGYTF
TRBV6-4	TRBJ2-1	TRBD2	CASSETSGSGDEQFF
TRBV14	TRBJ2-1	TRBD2	CASSQASGRTRGEQLF
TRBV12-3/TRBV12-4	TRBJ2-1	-	CASSLLVGEQFF
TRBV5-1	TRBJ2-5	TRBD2	CASRPAGTNQETQYF
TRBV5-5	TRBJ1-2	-	CASSFRDRGYTF
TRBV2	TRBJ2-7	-	CASSEYYEQYF
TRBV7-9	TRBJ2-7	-	CASSLGSTSYEQYF
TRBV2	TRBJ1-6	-	CASKGLGVSPLHF
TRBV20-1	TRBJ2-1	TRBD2	CSATTSGGKGNEQFF
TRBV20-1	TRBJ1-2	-	CSARDGYTF
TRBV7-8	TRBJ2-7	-	CASSLQGGDEQYF
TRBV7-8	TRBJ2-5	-	CASSSPGSKETQYF
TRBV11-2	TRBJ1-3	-	CASSKGGDGNTMYF
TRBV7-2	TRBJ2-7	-	CASSEPRAGDNEQYF